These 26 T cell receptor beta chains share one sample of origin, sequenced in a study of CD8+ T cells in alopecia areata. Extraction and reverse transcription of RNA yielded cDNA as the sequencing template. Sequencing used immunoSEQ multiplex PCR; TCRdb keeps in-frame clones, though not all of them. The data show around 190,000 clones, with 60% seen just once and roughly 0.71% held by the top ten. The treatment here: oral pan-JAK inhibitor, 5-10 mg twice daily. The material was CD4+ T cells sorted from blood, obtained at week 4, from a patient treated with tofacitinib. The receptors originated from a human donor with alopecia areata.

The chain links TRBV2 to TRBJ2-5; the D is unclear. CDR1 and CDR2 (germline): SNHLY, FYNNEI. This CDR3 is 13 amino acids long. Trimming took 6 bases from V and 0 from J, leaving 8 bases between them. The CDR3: CASRLFYQETQYF. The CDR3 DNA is TGTGCCAGCAGGTTATTTTACCAAGAGACCCAGTACTTC. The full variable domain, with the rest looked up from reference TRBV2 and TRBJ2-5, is EPEVTQTPSHQVTQMGQEVILRCVPISNHLYFYWYRQILGQKVEFLVSFYNNEISEKSEIFDDQFSVERPDGSNFTLKIRSTKLEDSAMYFCASRLFYQETQYFGPGTRLLVL.

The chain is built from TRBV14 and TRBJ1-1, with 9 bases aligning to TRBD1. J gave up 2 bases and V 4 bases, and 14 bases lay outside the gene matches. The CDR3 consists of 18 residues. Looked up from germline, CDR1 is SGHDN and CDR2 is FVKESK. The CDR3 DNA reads TGTGCCAGCAGCCCGATCAAGCCGGCGGGACAGGGTAACACTGAAGCTTTCTTT. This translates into CASSPIKPAGQGNTEAFF.

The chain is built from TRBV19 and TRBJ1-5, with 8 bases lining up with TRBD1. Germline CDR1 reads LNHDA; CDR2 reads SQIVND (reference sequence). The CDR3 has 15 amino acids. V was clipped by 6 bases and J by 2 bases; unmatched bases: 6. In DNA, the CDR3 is TGTGCCAGTAGGACGGACAGGGCCCGCAATCAGCCCCAGCATTTT. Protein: CASRTDRARNQPQHF.

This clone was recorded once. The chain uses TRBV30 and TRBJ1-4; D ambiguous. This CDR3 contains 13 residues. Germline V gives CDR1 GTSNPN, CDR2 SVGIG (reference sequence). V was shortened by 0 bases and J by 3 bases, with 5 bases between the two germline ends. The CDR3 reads CAWSVPSNEKLFF. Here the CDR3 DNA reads TGTGCCTGGAGTGTACCTTCTAATGAAAAACTGTTTTTT. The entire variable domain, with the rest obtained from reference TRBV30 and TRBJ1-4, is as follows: SQTIHQWPATLVQPVGSPLSLECTVEGTSNPNLYWYRQAAGRGLQLLFYSVGIGQISSEVPQNLSASRPQDRQFILSSKKLLLSDSGFYLCAWSVPSNEKLFFGSGTQLSVL.

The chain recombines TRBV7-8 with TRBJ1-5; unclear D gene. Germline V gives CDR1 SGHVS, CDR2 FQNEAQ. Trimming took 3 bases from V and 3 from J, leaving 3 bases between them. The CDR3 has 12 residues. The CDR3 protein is CASSFINQPQHF. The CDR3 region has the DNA TGTGCCAGCAGCTTCATCAATCAGCCCCAGCATTTT.

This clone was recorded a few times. CDR3 nucleotides: TGTGCCAGCAGCCAACCCCGGGGGACCGGGGAGCTGTTTTTT. Translating gives CASSQPRGTGELFF. The chain uses TRBV7-2 and TRBJ2-2; possible D gene TRBD2, 6 bases. The CDR3 length is 14 residues. Trimming pared 5 bases from V and 5 bases from J, leaving 12 bases between. CDR1 SGHTA and CDR2 FQGNSA come from the germline V gene. The full variable domain, in which reference TRBV7-2 and TRBJ2-2 provide the parts outside the CDR3, is GAGVSQSPSNKVTEKGKDVELRCDPISGHTALYWYRQSLGQGLEFLIYFQGNSAPDKSGLPSDRFSAERTGGSVSTLTIQRTQQEDSAVYLCASSQPRGTGELFFGEGSRLTVL.

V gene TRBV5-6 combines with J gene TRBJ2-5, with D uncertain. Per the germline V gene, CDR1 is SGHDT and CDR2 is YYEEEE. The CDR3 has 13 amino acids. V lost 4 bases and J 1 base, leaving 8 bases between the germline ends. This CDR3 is CASSRLSQETQYF. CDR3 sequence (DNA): TGTGCCAGCAGCCGGCTCAGCCAAGAGACCCAGTACTTC.

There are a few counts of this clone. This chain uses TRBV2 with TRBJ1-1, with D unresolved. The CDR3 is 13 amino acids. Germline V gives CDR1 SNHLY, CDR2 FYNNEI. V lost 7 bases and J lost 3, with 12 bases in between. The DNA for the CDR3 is TGTGCCAGCAAGCGACAAACGTACACTGAAGCTTTCTTT. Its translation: CASKRQTYTEAFF. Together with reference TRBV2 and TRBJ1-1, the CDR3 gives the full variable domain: EPEVTQTPSHQVTQMGQEVILRCVPISNHLYFYWYRQILGQKVEFLVSFYNNEISEKSEIFDDQFSVERPDGSNFTLKIRSTKLEDSAMYFCASKRQTYTEAFFGQGTRLTVV.

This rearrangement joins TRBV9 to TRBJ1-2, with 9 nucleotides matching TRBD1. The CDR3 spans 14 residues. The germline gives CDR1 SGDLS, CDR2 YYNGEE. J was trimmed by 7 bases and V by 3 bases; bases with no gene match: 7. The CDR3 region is CASSATYRGLGYTF. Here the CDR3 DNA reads TGTGCCAGCAGCGCAACCTACAGGGGGCTTGGCTACACCTTC.

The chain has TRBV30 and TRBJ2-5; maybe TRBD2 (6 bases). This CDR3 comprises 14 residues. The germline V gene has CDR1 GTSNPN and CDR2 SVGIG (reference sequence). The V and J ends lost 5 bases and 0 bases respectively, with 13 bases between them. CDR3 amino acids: CAWGDGDYQETQYF. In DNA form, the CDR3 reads TGTGCCTGGGGGGACGGGGACTACCAAGAGACCCAGTACTTC.

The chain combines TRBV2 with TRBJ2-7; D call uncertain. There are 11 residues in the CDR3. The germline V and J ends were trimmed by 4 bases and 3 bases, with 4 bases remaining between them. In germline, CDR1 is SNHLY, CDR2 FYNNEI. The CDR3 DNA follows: TGTGCCAGCAGTGTGGACTACGAGCAGTACTTC. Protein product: CASSVDYEQYF.

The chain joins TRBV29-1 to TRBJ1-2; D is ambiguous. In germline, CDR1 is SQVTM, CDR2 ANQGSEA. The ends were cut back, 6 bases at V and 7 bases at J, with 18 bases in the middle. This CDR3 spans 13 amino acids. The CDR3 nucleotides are TGCAGCGTCACGGGAGTAAGGGTTGGTGGCTACACCTTC. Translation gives CSVTGVRVGGYTF.

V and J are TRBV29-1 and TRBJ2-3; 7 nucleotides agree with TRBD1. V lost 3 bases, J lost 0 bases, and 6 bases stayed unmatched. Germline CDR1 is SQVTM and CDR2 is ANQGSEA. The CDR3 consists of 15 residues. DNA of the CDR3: TGCAGCGTTGAGCCCCGGGACAGTAGCACAGATACGCAGTATTTT. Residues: CSVEPRDSSTDTQYF.

The CDR3 reads CASSRSSYNEQFF. CDR3 DNA sequence: TGTGCCAGCAGTCGAAGCTCCTACAATGAGCAGTTCTTC. The V and J genes are TRBV2 and TRBJ2-1; no clear D. V was trimmed by 5 bases and J by 0 bases, leaving 5 bases between them. This CDR3 spans 13 amino acids. Germline V gene sequence: CDR1 SNHLY, CDR2 FYNNEI.

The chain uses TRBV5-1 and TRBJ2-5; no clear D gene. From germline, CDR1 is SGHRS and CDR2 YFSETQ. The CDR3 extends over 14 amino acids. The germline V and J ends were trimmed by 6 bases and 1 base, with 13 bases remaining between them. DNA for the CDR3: TGCGCCAGCACCCTAACGGCCACCCAAGAGACCCAGTACTTC. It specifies CASTLTATQETQYF.

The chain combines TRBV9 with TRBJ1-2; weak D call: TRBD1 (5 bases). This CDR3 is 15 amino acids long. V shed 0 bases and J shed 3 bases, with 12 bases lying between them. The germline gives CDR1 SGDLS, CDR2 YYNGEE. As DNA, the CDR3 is TGTGCCAGCAGCGTAGCTCTCGAGGGGTACTATGGCTACACCTTC. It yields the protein CASSVALEGYYGYTF.

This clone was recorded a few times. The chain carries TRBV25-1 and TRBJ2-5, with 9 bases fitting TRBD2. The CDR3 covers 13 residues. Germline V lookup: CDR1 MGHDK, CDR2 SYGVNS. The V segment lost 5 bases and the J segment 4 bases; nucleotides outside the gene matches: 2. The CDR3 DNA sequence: TGTGCCAGCAGTTTAGCGGGAGTAGAGACCCAGTACTTC. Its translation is CASSLAGVETQYF.

CDR3 residues: CAWSRLAVYEQYF. DNA of the CDR3: TGTGCCTGGAGTAGACTCGCAGTCTACGAGCAGTACTTC. This chain connects TRBV30 to TRBJ2-7; D is ambiguous. V lost 2 bases to trimming and J lost 3 bases, with 11 bases between them. The germline CDR1 and CDR2 sequences are GTSNPN and SVGIG (reference sequence). There are 13 residues in the CDR3.

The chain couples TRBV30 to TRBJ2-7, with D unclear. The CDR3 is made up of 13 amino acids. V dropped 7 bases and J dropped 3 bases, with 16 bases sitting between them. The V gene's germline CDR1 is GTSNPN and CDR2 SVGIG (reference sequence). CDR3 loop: CASQEQGNYEQYF. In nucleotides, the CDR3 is TGTGCCTCCCAGGAACAAGGGAACTACGAGCAGTACTTC.

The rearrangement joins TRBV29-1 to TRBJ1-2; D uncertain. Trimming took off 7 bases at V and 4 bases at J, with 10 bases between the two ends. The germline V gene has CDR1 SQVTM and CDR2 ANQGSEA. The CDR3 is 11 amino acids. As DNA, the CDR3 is TGCAGCGCGTCAACAATCTATGGCTACACCTTC. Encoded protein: CSASTIYGYTF.

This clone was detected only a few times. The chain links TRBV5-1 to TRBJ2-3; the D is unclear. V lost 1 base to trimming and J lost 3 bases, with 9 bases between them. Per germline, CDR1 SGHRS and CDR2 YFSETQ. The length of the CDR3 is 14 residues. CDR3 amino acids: CASSLSDNTDTQYF. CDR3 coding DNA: TGCGCCAGCAGCTTGAGTGATAATACAGATACGCAGTATTTT.

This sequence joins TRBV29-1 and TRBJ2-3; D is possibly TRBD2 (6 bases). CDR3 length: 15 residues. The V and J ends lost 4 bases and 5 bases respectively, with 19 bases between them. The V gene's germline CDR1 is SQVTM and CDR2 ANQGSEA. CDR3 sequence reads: CSVVPSGVRLDTQYF. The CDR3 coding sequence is TGCAGCGTTGTGCCTTCGGGAGTTAGGCTAGATACGCAGTATTTT.

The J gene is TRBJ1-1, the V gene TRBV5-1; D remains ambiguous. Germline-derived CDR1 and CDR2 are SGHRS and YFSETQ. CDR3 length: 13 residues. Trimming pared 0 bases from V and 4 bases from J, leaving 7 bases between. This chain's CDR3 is CASSLEVSTEAFF. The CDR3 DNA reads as TGCGCCAGCAGCTTGGAGGTTTCCACTGAAGCTTTCTTT.

Written as DNA, the CDR3 is TGTGCCAGCAGCGTCTCGGGGGTTGATGGAAACACCATATATTTT. This translates into CASSVSGVDGNTIYF. The genes are TRBV9 and TRBJ1-3; TRBD1 might be the D (5 bases). With 2 bases removed from V and 3 bases from J, the gap between germline ends came to 12 bases. This CDR3 is built from 15 residues. CDR1 is SGDLS, CDR2 YYNGEE, per germline.

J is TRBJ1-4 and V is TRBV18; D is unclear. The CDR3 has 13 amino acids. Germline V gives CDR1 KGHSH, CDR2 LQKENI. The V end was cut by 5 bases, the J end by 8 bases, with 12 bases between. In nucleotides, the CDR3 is TGTGCCAGCTCATCCGGACTCCGGGAAAAACTGTTTTTT. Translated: CASSSGLREKLFF.

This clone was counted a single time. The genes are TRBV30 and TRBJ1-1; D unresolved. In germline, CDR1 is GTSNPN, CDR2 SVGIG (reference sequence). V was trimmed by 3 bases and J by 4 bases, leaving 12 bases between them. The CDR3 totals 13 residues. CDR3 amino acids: CAWRSREGTEAFF. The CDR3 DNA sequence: TGTGCCTGGAGGTCGCGGGAGGGCACTGAAGCTTTCTTT.